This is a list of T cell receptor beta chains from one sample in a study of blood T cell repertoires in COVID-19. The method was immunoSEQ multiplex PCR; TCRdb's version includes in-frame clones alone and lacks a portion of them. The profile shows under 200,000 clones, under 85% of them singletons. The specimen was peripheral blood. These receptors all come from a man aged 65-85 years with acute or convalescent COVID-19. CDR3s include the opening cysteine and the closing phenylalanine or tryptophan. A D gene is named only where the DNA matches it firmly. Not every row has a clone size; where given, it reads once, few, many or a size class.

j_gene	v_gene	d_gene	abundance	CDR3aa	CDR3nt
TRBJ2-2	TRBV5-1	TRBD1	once	CASSPDRPNTGELFF	TGCGCCAGCAGCCCGGACAGGCCAAACACCGGGGAGCTGTTTTTT
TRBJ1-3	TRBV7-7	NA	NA	CASSPSIASGNTIYF	TGTGCCAGCAGCCCTTCTATAGCATCTGGAAACACCATATATTTT
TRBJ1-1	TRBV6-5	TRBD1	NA	CASREGQLLNTEAFF	TGTGCCAGCAGGGAGGGACAGCTCCTAAACACTGAAGCTTTCTTT
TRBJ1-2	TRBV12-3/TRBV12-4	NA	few	CASSFRSGAGYTF	TGTGCCAGCAGTTTTAGATCAGGGGCTGGCTACACCTTC
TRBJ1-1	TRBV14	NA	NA	CASSLQGSTEAFF	TGTGCCAGCAGCTTGCAGGGGTCCACTGAAGCTTTCTTT
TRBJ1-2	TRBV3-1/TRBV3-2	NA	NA	CASSQAGQNYGYTF	TGTGCCAGCAGCCAAGCAGGCCAGAACTATGGCTACACCTTC
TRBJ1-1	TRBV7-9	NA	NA	CASSVGQLNTEAFF	TGTGCCAGCAGCGTCGGACAGCTGAACACTGAAGCTTTCTTT
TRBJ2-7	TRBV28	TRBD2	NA	CASGGTSSYEQYF	TGTGCCAGCGGGGGGACTAGCAGTTACGAGCAGTACTTC
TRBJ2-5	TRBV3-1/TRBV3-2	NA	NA	CASSPRDNQETQYF	TGTGCCAGCAGCCCCCGGGACAACCAAGAGACCCAGTACTTC
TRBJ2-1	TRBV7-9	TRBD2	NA	CASSLFGTSGLNSYNEQFF	TGTGCCAGCAGCTTATTTGGGACTAGCGGGCTCAACTCCTACAATGAGCAGTTCTTC
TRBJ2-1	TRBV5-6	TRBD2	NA	CASSPGTSGGDNEQFF	TGTGCCAGCAGCCCCGGGACTAGCGGGGGGGACAATGAGCAGTTCTTC
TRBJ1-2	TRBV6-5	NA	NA	CASSYWRDLNYGYTF	TGTGCCAGCAGTTATTGGAGGGACCTTAACTATGGCTACACCTTC
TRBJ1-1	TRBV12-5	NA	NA	CASGLGQEAFF	TGTGCTAGTGGTTTGGGGCAGGAAGCTTTCTTT
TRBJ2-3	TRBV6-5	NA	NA	CASEDSSTDTQYF	TGTGCCAGCGAAGACAGTTCGACAGATACGCAGTATTTT
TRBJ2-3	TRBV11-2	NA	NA	CASSLTVWRGFSQYF	TGTGCCAGCAGCCTCACCGTCTGGAGGGGATTCTCGCAGTATTTT
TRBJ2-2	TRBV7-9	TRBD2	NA	CASSLAGTSGGNTGELFF	TGTGCCAGCAGCTTGGCCGGGACTAGCGGGGGTAACACCGGGGAGCTGTTTTTT
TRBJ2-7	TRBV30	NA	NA	CAWSGRGKQYF	TGTGCCTGGAGTGGAAGGGGTAAGCAGTACTTC
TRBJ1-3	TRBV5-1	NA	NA	CASSLAGWQFYPGNTIYF	TGCGCCAGCAGCTTGGCGGGGTGGCAGTTTTATCCTGGAAACACCATATATTTT
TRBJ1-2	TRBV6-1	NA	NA	CASSEHSLNYGYTF	TGTGCCAGCAGTGAACACAGCCTTAACTATGGCTACACCTTC
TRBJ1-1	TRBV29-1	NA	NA	CSAPTVNTEAFF	TGCAGCGCCCCAACAGTGAACACTGAAGCTTTCTTT
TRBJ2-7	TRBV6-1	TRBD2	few	CASIERYLAGAYEQYF	TGTGCCAGCATTGAGAGGTATCTAGCGGGGGCCTACGAGCAGTACTTC
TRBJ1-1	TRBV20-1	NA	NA	CSATENSGRDTEAFF	TGCAGTGCTACTGAAAACAGTGGGCGCGACACTGAAGCTTTCTTT
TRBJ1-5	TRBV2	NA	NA	CASTREFDQPQHF	TGTGCCAGCACGAGGGAATTTGATCAGCCCCAGCATTTT
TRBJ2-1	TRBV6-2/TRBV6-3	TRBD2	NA	CASSRAGLAGGNNEQFF	TGTGCCAGCAGCCGGGCAGGACTAGCGGGAGGGAACAATGAGCAGTTCTTC
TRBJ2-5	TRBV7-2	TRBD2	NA	CASAFWGGQETQYF	TGTGCCAGCGCATTTTGGGGGGGCCAAGAGACCCAGTACTTC
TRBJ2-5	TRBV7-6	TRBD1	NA	CASSTGQGDRETQYF	TGTGCCAGCAGCACCGGACAGGGCGATCGGGAGACCCAGTACTTC
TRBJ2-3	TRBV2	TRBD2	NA	CASNERGALDTQYF	TGTGCCAGCAACGAGCGGGGGGCCCTAGATACGCAGTATTTT
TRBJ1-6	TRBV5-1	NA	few	CASSLELIGSSYNSPLHF	TGCGCCAGCAGCTTGGAATTGATTGGGAGCTCCTATAATTCACCCCTCCACTTT
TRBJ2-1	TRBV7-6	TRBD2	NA	CASSAGGTPYNEQFF	TGTGCCAGCAGCGCGGGGGGGACACCTTACAATGAGCAGTTCTTC
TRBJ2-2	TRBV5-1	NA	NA	CASSILQGAGELFF	TGCGCCAGCAGCATTCTGCAGGGCGCCGGGGAGCTGTTTTTT
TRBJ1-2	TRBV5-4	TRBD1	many	CASRYETGVAYGYTF	TGTGCCAGCAGATACGAAACAGGGGTTGCCTATGGCTACACCTTC
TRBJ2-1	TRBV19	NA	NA	CASSRPYGLDNEQFF	TGTGCCAGTAGTAGGCCCTACGGACTTGACAATGAGCAGTTCTTC
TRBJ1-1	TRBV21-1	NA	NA	CASSKADKNTEAFF	TGTGCCAGCAGCAAGGCAGACAAGAACACTGAAGCTTTCTTT
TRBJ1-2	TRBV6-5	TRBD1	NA	CASSYGTVSNYGYTF	TGTGCCAGCAGTTATGGGACAGTCTCCAACTATGGCTACACCTTC
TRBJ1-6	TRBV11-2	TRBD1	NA	CASSPQGAPNSPLHF	TGTGCCAGCAGCCCACAGGGGGCTCCGAATTCACCCCTCCACTTT
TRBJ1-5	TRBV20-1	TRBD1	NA	CSASPGQGSYSNQPQHF	TGCAGTGCTAGTCCGGGACAGGGAAGTTATAGCAATCAGCCCCAGCATTTT
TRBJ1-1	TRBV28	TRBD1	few	CASNGDRGPGATEAFF	TGTGCCAGCAACGGGGACAGGGGGCCGGGTGCCACTGAAGCTTTCTTT
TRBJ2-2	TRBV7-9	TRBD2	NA	CASSLAGGLAATNTGELFF	TGTGCCAGCAGCTTAGCTGGGGGACTAGCGGCTACGAACACCGGGGAGCTGTTTTTT
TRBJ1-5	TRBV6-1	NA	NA	CASSEYSTRGNQPQHF	TGTGCCAGCAGTGAATACAGCACGAGAGGCAATCAGCCCCAGCATTTT
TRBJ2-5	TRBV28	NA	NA	CASSLRRLGGTQYF	TGTGCCAGCAGTTTGAGAAGACTCGGCGGGACCCAGTACTTC
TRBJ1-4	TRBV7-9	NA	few	CASSPVREEKLFF	TGTGCCAGCAGCCCCGTCCGGGAGGAAAAACTGTTTTTT
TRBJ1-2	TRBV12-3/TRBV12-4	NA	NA	CASSLGGAGGYTF	TGTGCCAGCAGCTTGGGGGGGGCGGGTGGCTACACCTTC
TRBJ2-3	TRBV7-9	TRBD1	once	CASSLAPGQGADTQYF	TGTGCCAGCAGCTTAGCACCGGGACAGGGGGCAGATACGCAGTATTTT
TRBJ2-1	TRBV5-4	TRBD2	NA	CASSRSGDSYNEQFF	TGTGCCAGCAGCCGAAGCGGGGACTCCTACAATGAGCAGTTCTTC
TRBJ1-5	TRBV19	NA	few	CASSIYGGQPQHF	TGTGCCAGTAGTATATATGGGGGCCAGCCCCAGCATTTT
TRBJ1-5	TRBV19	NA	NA	CASSDYSGDSNQPQHF	TGTGCCAGTAGTGATTACTCGGGGGATTCCAATCAGCCCCAGCATTTT
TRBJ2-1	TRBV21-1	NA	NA	CASSLYDCNSYNEQFF	NA
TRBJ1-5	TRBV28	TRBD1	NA	CASSPTQGVYQPQHF	TGTGCCAGCAGTCCGACACAGGGGGTCTATCAGCCCCAGCATTTT
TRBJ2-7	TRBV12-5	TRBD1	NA	CASGLDSGQGAYEQYF	TGTGCTAGTGGTCTCGACTCGGGACAGGGCGCTTACGAGCAGTACTTC
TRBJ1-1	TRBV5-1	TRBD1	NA	CASSPYKGTDLKNTEAFF	TGCGCCAGCAGCCCGTACAAAGGGACAGATCTCAAGAACACTGAAGCTTTCTTT
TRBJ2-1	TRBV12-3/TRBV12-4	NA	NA	CASSFPLVNEQFF	TGTGCCAGCAGTTTTCCGCTAGTAAATGAGCAGTTCTTC
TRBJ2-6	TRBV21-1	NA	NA	CASSKGIGGQGLSGANVLTF	TGTGCCAGCAGCAAAGGAATAGGAGGACAGGGGTTATCTGGGGCCAACGTCCTGACTTTC
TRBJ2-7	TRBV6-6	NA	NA	CASSYAGQMNYEQYF	TGTGCCAGCAGTTACGCCGGACAGATGAACTACGAGCAGTACTTC
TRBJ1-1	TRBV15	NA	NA	CATSRSTGEAFF	TGTGCCACCAGCAGATCGACGGGGGAAGCTTTCTTT